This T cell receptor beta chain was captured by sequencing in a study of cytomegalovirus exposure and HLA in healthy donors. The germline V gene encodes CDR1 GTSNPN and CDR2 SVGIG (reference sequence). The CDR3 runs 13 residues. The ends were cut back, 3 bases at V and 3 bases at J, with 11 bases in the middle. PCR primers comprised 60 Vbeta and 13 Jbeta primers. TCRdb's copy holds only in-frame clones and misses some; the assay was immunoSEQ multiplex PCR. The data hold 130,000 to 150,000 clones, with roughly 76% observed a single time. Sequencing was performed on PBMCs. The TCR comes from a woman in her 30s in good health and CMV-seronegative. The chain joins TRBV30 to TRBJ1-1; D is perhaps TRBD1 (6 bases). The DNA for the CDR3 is TGTGCCTGGAGCCACCGACAGGACACTGAAGCTTTCTTT. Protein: CAWSHRQDTEAFF.